This T cell receptor (beta chain) was identified during a study of T-cell reconstitution after alpha-beta-depleted transplantation in children. General study findings and limits: Several hundred expanded graft clones reportedly gave rise to the alpha-beta T cells present about two months after transplant. Newly produced T cells mostly accounted for T-cell counts and diversity one year post-transplant. Several patients had high TCRbeta diversity at day 60; it came from surviving recipient T cells and thymic progenitors.

Per the germline V gene, CDR1 is SEHNR and CDR2 is FQNEAQ (reference sequence). Trimming at V came to 5 bases and at J to 4 bases, leaving 9 bases not matched to a gene. The CDR3 is 15 residues long. A TCRbeta library incorporating unique molecular identifiers was prepared. TCRdb called the PCR reads again in MiXCR, with one record for every CDR3 protein. This sample has around 180,000 distinct CDR3 sequences; over 8.5% occur once, and the top ten carry roughly 13%. This clonotype showed up many times. The antigen is not known. V and J are TRBV7-9 and TRBJ1-2; 8 positions agree with TRBD1. The sequencing used PBMCs, collected before TCRalphabeta/CD19-depleted stem cell transplant. This receptor was obtained from a boy aged 2 to 9 with acute myeloid leukemia, due to receive a stem cell transplant. The CDR3 nucleotides are TGTGCCAGCAGCCCTACTGCAGGGGGCGGCTATGGCTACACCTTC. Translation: CASSPTAGGGYGYTF.